One sample yielded the 2 T cell receptor beta chains listed below, sequenced in a study of T cell clonality in common variable immunodeficiency (dated by TCRdb to 2015 to 2017). What the research found in general, with its limitations: Reportedly, TCRbeta sequences from CVID had fewer deletions and N-nucleotide insertions, and highly modified clones with 13 or more V deletions were absent from CVID.

These receptors lack a known antigen. The library was made by the immunoSEQ multiplex PCR assay. TCRdb holds this immuneACCESS table with in-frame rearrangements only. Some clones are missing; in checked studies, unresolved V genes explain under half, and the rest has no known cause. This sample shows fewer than 30,000 clones, and none of them turns up only once. The ten largest clones capture over 25% of the sample. Sequencing was done on a sample of peripheral blood mononuclear cells. These receptors were taken from a human donor with common variable immunodeficiency.

This clone has just a few counts. The observed sequence ends 3 residues before the CDR3 terminus, with the missing tail filled in from the germline J gene. V usage is TRBV20-1 and J usage is TRBJ1-1; maybe TRBD1 (6 bases). CDR3 size: 17 residues. V was shortened by 0 bases and J by 6 bases, with 23 bases between the two germline ends. The germline V gene has CDR1 DFQATT and CDR2 SNEGSKA (reference sequence). The CDR3 sequence: CSARDRWGRDSRAEAFF. Incomplete CDR3 DNA: TGCAGTGCTAGAGATCGATGGGGGCGCGACAGTAGGGCTGAA.

This clone was observed at least ten times. Coverage ceases 3 residues before the CDR3 finishes, and the germline J gene fills in the end. The chain recombines TRBV6-2 or TRBV6-3 with TRBJ1-1; the D is unclear. The V end was cut by 4 bases, the J end by 7 bases, with 19 bases between. The CDR3 has 15 residues. CDR1 MNHEY and CDR2 SVGEGT come from the germline V gene. Partial CDR3 DNA: TGTGCCAGCAGTTTGCTTGCGTCTGACATTATTGAA. Its translation: CASSLLASDIIE. The whole CDR3 protein is CASSLLASDIIEAFF.